This T cell receptor (beta chain) is from a study of shared clonotypes between healthy human individuals. Produced via immunoSEQ multiplex PCR; TCRdb's table is partial and in-frame only. The sample comprises under 1,900,000 clones, around 98.5% of which are singletons, and 0.3% to 0.45% rests with the top ten. The origin of this receptor is a man aged 25-40 years in good health. Sequencing was carried out using naive CD4+ T cells sorted from blood. Subset here: CD45RA+ positively selected.

CDR3 in amino acids: CASRRDRDNEQFF. The CDR3 coding sequence is TGTGCCAGCAGACGGGACAGAGACAATGAGCAGTTCTTC. The chain joins TRBV6-1 to TRBJ2-1; 7 positions match TRBD1. The CDR3 totals 13 residues. Looked up from germline, CDR1 is MNHNS and CDR2 is SASEGT. Germline trimming cut 6 bases from V and 5 bases from J; bases unmatched to any gene: 4.